This T cell receptor beta chain is drawn from a study of cytomegalovirus exposure and HLA in healthy donors. Regarding the study as a whole: Rarity characterized most TCR sequences, yet some public TCRs appeared in many donors. The authors assumed roughly uniform sequencing depth across donors for presence/absence analyses. Later work showed greater clonal expansion in HLA-associated TCR beta chains than in equally common others.

A multiplex PCR was run with 60 Vbeta primers and 13 Jbeta primers. In the original workflow: A follow-up analysis tallied around 80 million unique TCR beta chains, roughly 11 million shared. TCRdb keeps only in-frame clones here, not all; method: immunoSEQ multiplex PCR. V, J and clone size were drawn from that table, and D and trimming were deduced from the DNA. This sample has about 52,000 clones, with over 60% found just once. As to this clone: What it binds is unknown.

V was shortened by 3 bases and J by 0 bases, with 9 bases between the two germline ends. CDR3 length equals 16 residues. Germline values: CDR1 MGHDK, CDR2 SYGVNS. Material for sequencing was PBMCs. This clonotype was sampled from a woman aged 50 to 60 in good health and CMV-seronegative. The chain links TRBV25-1 to TRBJ1-6, with a possible D match to TRBD1 (5 bases). This chain's CDR3 is CASSESTGSYNSPLHF. The CDR3 bases are TGTGCCAGCAGTGAGTCAACAGGCTCCTATAATTCACCCCTCCACTTT.